This T cell receptor (beta chain) was captured by sequencing in a study of OX40 agonist ivuxolimab in advanced cancers. In the study overall: Ivuxolimab was a fully human IgG2 agonistic monoclonal antibody targeting the costimulatory receptor OX40 (CD134). Prior anti-PD-1, anti-PD-L1 or anti-CTLA-4 therapy was permitted, and roughly two fifths of dose-escalation patients had received checkpoint inhibitors. Three dose-escalation patients achieved partial responses, one with hepatocellular carcinoma and two with cutaneous melanoma. Among the approximately 50 dose-escalation patients, 19 had hepatocellular carcinoma, around 15 melanoma, 9 renal cell carcinoma and 9 head and neck cancer. The point of sequencing TCRbeta in the periphery was to test whether ivuxolimab changed TCR sequence diversity and drove clonal T-cell expansion. In the dose-escalation cohort, 82.7% of patients were male, and the mean age was approximately 60 years, with a range of about 23 to 85. Intravenous ivuxolimab was administered to patients every 2 weeks at six dose levels: 0.01, 0.1, 0.3, 1.5, 3 and 10 mg/kg. The paper covers the monotherapy dose-escalation part of the phase I ivuxolimab trial, which included N ≈ 50 patients. Paper-wide results and their limitations: After ivuxolimab, more expanded clones were found on average in CD8+ T cells than in CD4+ T cells. In partial responders in the 0.1-3.0 mg/kg groups, normalized peripheral clonal expansion was found to be among the lowest, especially among CD8+ T cells. Low levels of normalized T-cell clonal expansion were also shown by some nonresponding patients. At doses of 0.1 to 3.0 mg/kg, clonal expansion of both CD4+ and CD8+ blood T cells was observed from baseline to week 6. The antigen specificity of the peripheral T cells that underwent clonal expansion was not determined.

Patients with autoimmune disease history or receiving systemic immunosuppression were excluded from the trial. Peripheral blood for TCR sequencing was drawn from every dose cohort at baseline, at cycle 4 day 1 and at cycle 7 day 1. Samples came from an open-label, multicenter, first-in-human phase I dose-escalation trial of ivuxolimab. Adults with locally advanced or metastatic head and neck squamous cell, hepatocellular, melanoma or renal cell carcinoma were enrolled in the trial. Before TCR sequencing, CD4+ T cells and CD8+ T cells from peripheral blood were sorted into separate populations. For CDR1 and CDR2, the germline V gene lists SGHVS and FQNEAQ. Taken from cysteine to phenylalanine, the CDR3 has 14 residues. The CDR3 DNA has 42 bases and is translated from base 1. The junction shows trimming of 5 bases on V and 4 bases on J, and the gene matches do not reach 5 bases of it. To note about this clone: The target of this receptor is not known. One base away there is no much larger clone; base qualities are not given.

Genomic DNA was isolated from the sorted cells so that the TCRbeta CDR3 region could be sequenced. The immunoSEQ Assay was used to sequence the TCRbeta CDR3 regions. TCRdb obtained this table from immuneACCESS and retained in-frame rearrangements with V and J assigned. These tables miss some clones; where compared with another copy, unresolved V genes account for less than half of the shortfall, and the remainder is unexplained. A total of 95,000 or so clones appear in this sample, roughly nine tenths of them only once. Together, the top ten hold around 0.51% of the sample. This TCR was recovered from an adult with an advanced solid tumor such as melanoma, head and neck, liver or kidney cancer. The sequences come from CD4+ or CD8+ T cells sorted from blood, collected in a trial of the OX40 agonist ivuxolimab. The chain joins TRBV7-8 to TRBJ1-3; 7 junctional bases match TRBD1. The CDR3 here reads CASSRQGGGNTIYF. The DNA sequence is as follows: TGTGCCAGCAGCCGACAGGGCGGAGGAAACACCATATATTTT.